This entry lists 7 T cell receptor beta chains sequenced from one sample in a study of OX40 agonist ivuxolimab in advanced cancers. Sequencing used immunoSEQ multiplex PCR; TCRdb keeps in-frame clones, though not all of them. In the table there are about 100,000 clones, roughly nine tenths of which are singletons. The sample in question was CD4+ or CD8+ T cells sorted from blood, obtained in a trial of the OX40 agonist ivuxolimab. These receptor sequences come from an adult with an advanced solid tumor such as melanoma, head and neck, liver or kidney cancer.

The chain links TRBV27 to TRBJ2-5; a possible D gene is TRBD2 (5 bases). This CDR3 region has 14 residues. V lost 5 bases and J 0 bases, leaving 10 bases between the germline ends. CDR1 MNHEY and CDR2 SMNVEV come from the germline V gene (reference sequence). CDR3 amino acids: CASSARGNQETQYF. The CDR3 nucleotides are TGTGCCAGCAGTGCTCGGGGAAACCAAGAGACCCAGTACTTC.

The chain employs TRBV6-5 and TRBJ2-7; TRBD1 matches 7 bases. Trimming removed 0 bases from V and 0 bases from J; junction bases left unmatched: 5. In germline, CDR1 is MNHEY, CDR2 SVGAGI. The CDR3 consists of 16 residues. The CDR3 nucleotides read TGTGCCAGCAGTTACTCGATACAGGGGAGCTCCTACGAGCAGTACTTC. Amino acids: CASSYSIQGSSYEQYF.

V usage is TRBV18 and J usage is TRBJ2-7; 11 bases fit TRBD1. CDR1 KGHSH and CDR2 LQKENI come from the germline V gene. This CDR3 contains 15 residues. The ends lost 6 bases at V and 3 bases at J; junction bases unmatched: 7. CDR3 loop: CASSPAGTGGYEQYF. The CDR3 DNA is TGTGCCAGCTCCCCGGCCGGGACAGGGGGCTACGAGCAGTACTTC.

The CDR3 region is CASSGYRGVNTEAFF. CDR3 DNA sequence: TGTGCCAGCAGCGGTTACAGGGGCGTGAACACTGAAGCTTTCTTT. The J gene is TRBJ1-1, the V gene TRBV11-2, with 7 positions matching TRBD1. The junction had 6 bases not matched to a gene; V was cut back by 5 bases and J by 0 bases. The CDR3 has 15 amino acids. In germline, CDR1 is SGHAT, CDR2 FQNNGV.

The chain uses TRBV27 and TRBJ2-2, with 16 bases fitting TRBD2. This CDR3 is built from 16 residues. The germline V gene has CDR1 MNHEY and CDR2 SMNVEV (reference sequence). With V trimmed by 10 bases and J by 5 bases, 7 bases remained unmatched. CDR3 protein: CATQGLAGGITGELFF. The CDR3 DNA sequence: TGTGCCACCCAGGGACTAGCGGGAGGGATTACCGGGGAGCTGTTTTTT.

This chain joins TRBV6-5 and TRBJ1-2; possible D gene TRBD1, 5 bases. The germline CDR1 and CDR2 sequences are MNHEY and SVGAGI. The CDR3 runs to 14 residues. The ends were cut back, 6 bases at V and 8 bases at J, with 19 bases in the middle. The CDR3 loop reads CASRALRGLGGYTF. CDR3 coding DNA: TGTGCCAGCAGAGCCCTTCGGGGCCTGGGAGGCTACACCTTC.

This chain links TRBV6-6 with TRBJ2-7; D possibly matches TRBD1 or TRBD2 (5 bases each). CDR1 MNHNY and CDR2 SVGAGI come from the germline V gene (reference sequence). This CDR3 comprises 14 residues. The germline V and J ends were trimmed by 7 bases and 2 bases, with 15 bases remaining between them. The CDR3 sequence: CASTTGTTTYEQYF. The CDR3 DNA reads TGTGCCAGCACCACCGGGACCACCACCTACGAGCAGTACTTC.